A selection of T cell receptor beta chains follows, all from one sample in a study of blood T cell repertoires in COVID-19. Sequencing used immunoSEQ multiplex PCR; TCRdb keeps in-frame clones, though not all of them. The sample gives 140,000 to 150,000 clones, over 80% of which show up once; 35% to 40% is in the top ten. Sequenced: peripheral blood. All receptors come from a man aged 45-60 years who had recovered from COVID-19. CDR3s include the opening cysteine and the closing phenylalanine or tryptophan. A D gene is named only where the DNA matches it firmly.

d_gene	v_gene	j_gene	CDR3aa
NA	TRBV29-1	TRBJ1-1	CSVDPRVPISEAFF
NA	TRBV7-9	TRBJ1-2	CASSLSVGHTIIYGYTF
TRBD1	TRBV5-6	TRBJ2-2	CASKLGQGASGELFF
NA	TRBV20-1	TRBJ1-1	CSASSRAEAFF
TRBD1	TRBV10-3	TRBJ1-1	CAISVGTGGRTEAFF
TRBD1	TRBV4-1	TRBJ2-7	CASSQEGQGNYEQYF
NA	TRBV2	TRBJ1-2	CASRGRGGYTF
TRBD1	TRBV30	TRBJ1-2	CAWSAGQGPYGYTF
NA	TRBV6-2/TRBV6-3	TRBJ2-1	CASSYSRGTTVLQFF
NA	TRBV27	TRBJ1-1	CASSWSNSRNTEAFF
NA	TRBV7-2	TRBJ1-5	CASSLDINQPQHF
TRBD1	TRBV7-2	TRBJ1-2	CASSSFPGQTNYGYTF
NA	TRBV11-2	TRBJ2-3	CASSLDRGGTDTQYF
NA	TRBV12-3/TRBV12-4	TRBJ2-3	CASSPRGSQYF
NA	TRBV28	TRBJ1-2	CASTPLGVYGYTF
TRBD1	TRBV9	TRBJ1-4	CASSSGQGGTNEKLFF
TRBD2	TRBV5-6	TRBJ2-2	CASSFQTSGVRNTGELFF
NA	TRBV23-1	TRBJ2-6	CASVLIGAGANVLTF
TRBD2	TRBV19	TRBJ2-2	CASSSGTRGWDGGELFF
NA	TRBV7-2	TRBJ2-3	CASSLSFPSGTSTDTQYF
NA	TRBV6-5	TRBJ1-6	CASWGGSSYNSPLHF
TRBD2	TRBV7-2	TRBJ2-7	CASSLVASGGTITYEQYF
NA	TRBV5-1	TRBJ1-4	CASSHRRSSNEKLFF
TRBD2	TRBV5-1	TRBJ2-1	CASTRGGGGANEQFF
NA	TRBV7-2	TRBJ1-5	CASSLGGNLDQPQHF
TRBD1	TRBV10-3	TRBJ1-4	CAISDLTGNEKLFF
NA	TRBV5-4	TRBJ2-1	CASSLQGSNNEQFF
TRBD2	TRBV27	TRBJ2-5	CASSPRQLAGVETQYF
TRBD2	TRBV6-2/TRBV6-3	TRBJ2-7	CASSRLLAGPTQRTYEQYF
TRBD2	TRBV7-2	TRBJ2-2	CASSLMWGGTGELFF
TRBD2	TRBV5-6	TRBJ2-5	CASSLGLSSGVLETQYF
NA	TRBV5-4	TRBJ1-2	CASSLDNNYGYTF
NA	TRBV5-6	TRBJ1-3	CASSFPGAGNTIYF
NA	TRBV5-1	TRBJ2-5	CASSWTTSTGTETQYF
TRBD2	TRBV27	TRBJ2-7	CASSLLLTSGGEYEQYF
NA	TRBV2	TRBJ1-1	CASRSGLMNTEAFF
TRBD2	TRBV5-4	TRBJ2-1	CASSLGGQTGLGYEQFF
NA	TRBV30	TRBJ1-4	CAWSRSRGPGKLFF
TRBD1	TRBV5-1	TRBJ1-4	CASKPGQGEEKLFF
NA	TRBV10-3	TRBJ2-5	CAISGSTGVQETQYF
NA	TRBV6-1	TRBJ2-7	CASSEGTSTYEQYF
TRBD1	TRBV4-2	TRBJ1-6	CASSQDLQGNSPLHF